The sequence of this T cell receptor (beta chain) was determined in a study of blood T cell repertoires in COVID-19. Only in-frame clones appear in the TCRdb table, and some are missing; sequencing was by immunoSEQ multiplex PCR. The data show fewer than 300,000 clones, roughly 93% seen once. V lost 8 bases and J lost 6; bases outside the gene matches: 10. In germline, CDR1 is MDHEN, CDR2 SYDVKM. The CDR3 contains 14 residues. Sequenced input: PBMCs or T cells enriched from blood (not recorded which). This clonotype originated in a woman aged 40-49 years with acute COVID-19. J is TRBJ1-5 and V is TRBV28; 7 bases align to TRBD1. For the CDR3, the DNA is TGTGCCAGCCTCCCCAGACAGGGCGCTCAGCCCCAGCATTTT. This translates into CASLPRQGAQPQHF.